The clone carrying this T cell receptor (beta chain) came up many times. Its antigen is unidentified. This entry belongs to a study of response to subunit inactivated influenza vaccine. Notes on the study in general: With each seasonal influenza vaccination, the authors suggested, few new T cells are recruited.

V lost 3 bases and J lost 1, with 11 bases in between. The CDR3 length is 14 residues. Germline values: CDR1 SGDLS, CDR2 YYNGEE. In TCRdb, the RT-PCR reads were re-called with MiXCR into one record per CDR3 protein. The table shows under 550,000 distinct CDR3 sequences, with about 8% occurring only once. This sequence was found in a man in his fifties or sixties who received an inactivated influenza vaccine. The chain combines TRBV9 with TRBJ2-7; perhaps TRBD1 as D (5 bases). The material sequenced was PBMCs from blood, taken around 25 months after vaccination. As DNA, the CDR3 is TGTGCCAGCAGCGAAATAGACAGTTCCTACGAGCAGTACTTC. It codes for CASSEIDSSYEQYF.